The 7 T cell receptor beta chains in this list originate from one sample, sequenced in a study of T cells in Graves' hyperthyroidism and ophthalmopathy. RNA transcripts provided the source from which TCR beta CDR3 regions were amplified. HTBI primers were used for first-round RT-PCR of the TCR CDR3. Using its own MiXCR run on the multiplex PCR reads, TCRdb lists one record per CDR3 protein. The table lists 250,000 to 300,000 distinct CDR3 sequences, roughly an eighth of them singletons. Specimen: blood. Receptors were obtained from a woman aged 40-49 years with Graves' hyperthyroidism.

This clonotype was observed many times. Here the CDR3 DNA reads TGTGCCAGCCACCTAATCGGGGCCCCGTACGAGCAGTACTTC. Protein: CASHLIGAPYEQYF. V gene TRBV6-2 or TRBV6-3 combines with J gene TRBJ2-7, with D perhaps matching TRBD1 or TRBD2 (5 bases each). The CDR3 is made up of 14 amino acids. Trimming left V 8 bases short and J 4 bases short, with 18 bases between. Germline V gene lookup returns CDR1 MNHEY and CDR2 SVGEGT.

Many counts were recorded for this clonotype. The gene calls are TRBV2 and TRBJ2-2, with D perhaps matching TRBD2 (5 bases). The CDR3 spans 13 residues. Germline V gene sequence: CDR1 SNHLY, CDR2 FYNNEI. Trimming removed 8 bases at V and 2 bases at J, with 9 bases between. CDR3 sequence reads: CASQEENTGELFF. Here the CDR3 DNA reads TGTGCCAGCCAGGAGGAAAACACCGGGGAGCTGTTTTTT.

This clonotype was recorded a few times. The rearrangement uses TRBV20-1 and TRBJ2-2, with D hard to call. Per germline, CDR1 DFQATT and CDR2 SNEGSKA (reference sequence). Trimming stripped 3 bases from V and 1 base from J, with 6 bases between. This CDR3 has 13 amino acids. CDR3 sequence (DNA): TGCAGTGCTAGTCCCGGGAACACCGGGGAGCTGTTTTTT. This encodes CSASPGNTGELFF.

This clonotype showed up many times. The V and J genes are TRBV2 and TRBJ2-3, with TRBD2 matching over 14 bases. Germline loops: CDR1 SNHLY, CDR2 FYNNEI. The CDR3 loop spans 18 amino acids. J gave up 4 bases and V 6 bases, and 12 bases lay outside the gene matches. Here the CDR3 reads CASSGSGTSGRTADTQYF. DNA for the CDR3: TGTGCCAGCAGCGGCTCCGGGACTAGCGGGAGAACTGCAGATACGCAGTATTTT. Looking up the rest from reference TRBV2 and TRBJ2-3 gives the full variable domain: EPEVTQTPSHQVTQMGQEVILRCVPISNHLYFYWYRQILGQKVEFLVSFYNNEISEKSEIFDDQFSVERPDGSNFTLKIRSTKLEDSAMYFCASSGSGTSGRTADTQYFGPGTRLTVL.

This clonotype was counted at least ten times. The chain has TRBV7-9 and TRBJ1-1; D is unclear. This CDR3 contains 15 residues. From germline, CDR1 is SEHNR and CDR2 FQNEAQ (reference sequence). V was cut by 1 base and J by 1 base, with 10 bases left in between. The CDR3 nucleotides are TGTGCCAGCAGCTTAGATCTGGGCAAGAACACTGAAGCTTTCTTT. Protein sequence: CASSLDLGKNTEAFF.

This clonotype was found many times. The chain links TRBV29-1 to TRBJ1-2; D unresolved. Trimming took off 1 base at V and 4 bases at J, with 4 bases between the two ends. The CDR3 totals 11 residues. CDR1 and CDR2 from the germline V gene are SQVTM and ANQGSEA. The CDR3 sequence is CSVEVRYGYTF. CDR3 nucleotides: TGCAGCGTTGAAGTGCGCTATGGCTACACCTTC.

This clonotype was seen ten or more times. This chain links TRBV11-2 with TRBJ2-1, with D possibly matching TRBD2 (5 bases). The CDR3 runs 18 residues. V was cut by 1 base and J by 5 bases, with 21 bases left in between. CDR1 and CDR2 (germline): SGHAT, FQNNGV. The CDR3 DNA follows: TGTGCCAGCAGCTTAGGAAGGGCAAATAGCGTTCGGGACAATGAGCAGTTCTTC. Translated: CASSLGRANSVRDNEQFF.